A selection of T cell receptor beta chains follows, all from one sample in a study of T-cell memory formation after mild COVID-19. One entry per CDR3 protein, called by TCRdb with MiXCR from the 5' RACE reads. The top ten clones hold around 8.8% of a sample with a few hundred thousand distinct CDR3 sequences, roughly 26% of them seen once. Sample: PBMCs or a T cell subset sorted from them (not recorded which). These receptors came from an adult woman who had mild COVID-19 (a few samples of this study predate the infection). Cell type and time point are not known. Each CDR3 is given with its conserved first and last residue. Fields, in order: D gene, V gene, clone size, J gene, CDR3 protein, CDR3 DNA. D genes are given only for firm matches. Size tells how often a clone was seen (once, few, many) or the class of an expanded clone, and some rows leave it out.

>TRBD1|TRBV12-3/TRBV12-4|NA|TRBJ2-7
CASSLRDSRDEQYF
TGTGCCAGCAGTTTACGGGACAGCCGTGACGAGCAGTACTTC
>TRBD2|TRBV5-4|NA|TRBJ2-3
CASSLEPSGPYTQYF
TGTGCCAGCAGCTTGGAGCCTAGCGGGCCCTATACGCAGTATTTT
>TRBD2|TRBV3-1|few|TRBJ2-1
CASSQVLAGGPDEQFF
TGTGCCAGCAGCCAAGTCCTAGCGGGGGGGCCCGATGAGCAGTTCTTC
>NA|TRBV20-1|NA|TRBJ2-3
CKGGSTDTQYF
TGCAAAGGCGGGAGCACAGATACGCAGTATTTT
>NA|TRBV12-3/TRBV12-4|NA|TRBJ1-5
CASSLSTANQPQHF
TGTGCCAGCAGTTTAAGTACAGCAAATCAGCCCCAGCATTTT
>NA|TRBV5-1|NA|TRBJ1-1
CASSLAPLTGGAFF
TGCGCCAGCAGCCTCGCTCCCCTGACCGGTGGGGCTTTCTTT
>NA|TRBV29-1|NA|TRBJ1-2
CSVEMDYGYTF
TGCAGCGTTGAAATGGACTATGGCTACACCTTC
>NA|TRBV11-3|few|TRBJ1-5
CASSSTDSVGQPQHF
TGTGCCAGCAGCTCAACGGACAGCGTAGGACAGCCCCAGCATTTT
>NA|TRBV5-6|few|TRBJ2-1
CASSLSLTEQFF
TGTGCCAGCAGCTTGTCCCTGACTGAGCAGTTCTTC
>TRBD2|TRBV5-8|NA|TRBJ2-3
CASSLVKLAGIVSDTQYF
TGTGCCAGCAGCTTGGTTAAGCTAGCGGGGATAGTCTCAGATACGCAGTATTTT
>NA|TRBV4-3|NA|TRBJ2-2
CASSQEHGGAKTGELFF
TGCGCCAGCAGCCAAGAGCATGGGGGGGCGAAGACCGGGGAGCTGTTTTTT
>NA|TRBV15|few|TRBJ2-2
CATSRDSGTGELFF
TGTGCCACCAGCAGAGATTCGGGGACCGGGGAGCTGTTTTTT
>NA|TRBV7-2|NA|TRBJ1-1
CASSLGVWWGTEAFF
TGTGCCAGCAGCCTAGGGGTGTGGTGGGGCACTGAAGCTTTCTTT
>NA|TRBV7-9|NA|TRBJ2-5
CASSLDRKRETQYF
TGTGCCAGCAGCTTAGATAGGAAACGGGAGACCCAGTACTTC
>NA|TRBV7-2|NA|TRBJ1-4
CASSHDSGNEKLFF
TGTGCCAGCAGTCATGACAGCGGGAATGAAAAACTGTTTTTT
>TRBD1|TRBV7-9|NA|TRBJ2-7
CASSLPTGQALSYEQYF
TGTGCCAGCAGCTTACCCACGGGACAGGCGCTCTCCTACGAGCAGTACTTC
>NA|TRBV24-1|NA|TRBJ2-6
CATGERSNSGANVLTF
TGTGCCACAGGGGAACGGAGTAACTCTGGGGCCAACGTCCTGACTTTC
>TRBD1|TRBV6-2/TRBV6-3|few|TRBJ1-5
CASGPLGTAYSNQPQHF
TGTGCCAGCGGCCCGCTCGGGACAGCTTATAGCAATCAGCCCCAGCATTTT